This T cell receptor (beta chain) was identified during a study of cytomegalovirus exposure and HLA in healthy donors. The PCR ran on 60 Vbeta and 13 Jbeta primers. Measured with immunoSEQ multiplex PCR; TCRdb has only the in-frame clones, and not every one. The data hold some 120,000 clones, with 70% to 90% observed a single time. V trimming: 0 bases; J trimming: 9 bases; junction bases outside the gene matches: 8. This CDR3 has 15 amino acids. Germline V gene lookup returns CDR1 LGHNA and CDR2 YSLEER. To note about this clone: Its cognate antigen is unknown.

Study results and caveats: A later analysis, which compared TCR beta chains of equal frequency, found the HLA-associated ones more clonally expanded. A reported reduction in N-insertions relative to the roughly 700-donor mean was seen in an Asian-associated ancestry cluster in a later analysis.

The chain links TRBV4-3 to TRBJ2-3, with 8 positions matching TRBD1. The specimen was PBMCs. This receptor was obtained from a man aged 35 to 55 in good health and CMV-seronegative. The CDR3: CASSQDPGQGGTQYF. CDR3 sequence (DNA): TGCGCCAGCAGCCAAGATCCCGGACAGGGAGGAACGCAGTATTTT.